Presented here are 8 T cell receptor beta chains from one specimen sequenced in a study of OX40 agonist ivuxolimab in advanced cancers. The repertoire was sequenced with immunoSEQ multiplex PCR; TCRdb's copy has only in-frame clones and lacks some. The data show more than 9,500 clones, more than 80% seen once. Sequencing used CD4+ or CD8+ T cells sorted from blood, obtained in a trial of the OX40 agonist ivuxolimab. The receptor set was obtained from an adult with an advanced solid tumor such as melanoma, head and neck, liver or kidney cancer.

V and J are TRBV19 and TRBJ1-2, with TRBD1 identical over 8 bases. The junction had 12 bases not matched to a gene; V was cut back by 6 bases and J by 0 bases. The CDR3 extends over 17 amino acids. In germline, CDR1 is LNHDA, CDR2 SQIVND (reference sequence). Written as DNA, the CDR3 is TGTGCCAGTAGCCACAAATACCGACAGGGGCCTAACTATGGCTACACCTTC. The encoded protein is CASSHKYRQGPNYGYTF.

This chain connects TRBV4-1 to TRBJ1-1, with 7 nucleotides matching TRBD1. Trimming cost V 7 bases and J 1 base; bases outside gene matches: 12. Germline lookup yields CDR1 MGHRA and CDR2 YSYEKL. The CDR3 consists of 16 residues. The CDR3 bases are TGCGCCAGCACAAAAAAGGGAGGGGGCTGGAACACTGAAGCTTTCTTT. Translation: CASTKKGGGWNTEAFF.

This chain connects TRBV7-9 to TRBJ2-2; D is unclear. CDR3 size: 14 residues. V was cut by 1 base and J by 16 bases, with 19 bases left in between. Germline V gene sequence: CDR1 SEHNR, CDR2 FQNEAQ (reference sequence). The CDR3 region has the DNA TGTGCCAGCAGCTTAGGTCTACTAACTCAGAGGAAGTTTTTT. Protein product: CASSLGLLTQRKFF.

The chain joins TRBV5-1 to TRBJ1-2; 12 positions agree with TRBD1. After removal of 4 bases from V and 3 bases from J, the junction contained 4 bases not matched to a gene. The CDR3 is 15 residues long. Germline-derived CDR1 and CDR2 are SGHRS and YFSETQ. CDR3 protein: CASSLGTGGDYGYTF. The CDR3 DNA is TGCGCCAGCAGCCTCGGGACAGGGGGCGACTATGGCTACACCTTC. The full variable domain, in which reference TRBV5-1 and TRBJ1-2 provide the parts outside the CDR3, is KAGVTQTPRYLIKTRGQQVTLSCSPISGHRSVSWYQQTPGQGLQFLFEYFSETQRNKGNFPGRFSGRQFSNSRSEMNVSTLELGDSALYLCASSLGTGGDYGYTFGSGTRLTVV.

This clone came up once. This chain uses TRBV4-1 with TRBJ2-2; 11 nucleotides agree with TRBD2. Losses at the gene ends were 4 bases for V and 5 bases for J; bases not matched to a gene: 9. The CDR3 contains 17 residues. Germline V gene data show CDR1 as MGHRA and CDR2 as YSYEKL. The CDR3 coding sequence is TGCGCCAGCAGCCCCCGGGTTGTAGCGGGGGGGACCGGGGAGCTGTTTTTT. Translating it yields CASSPRVVAGGTGELFF.

The chain carries TRBV19 and TRBJ2-1; 7 nucleotides line up with TRBD2. With 3 bases clipped from V and 8 bases from J, the junction kept 10 bases outside the gene matches. CDR1 LNHDA and CDR2 SQIVND come from the germline V gene (reference sequence). This CDR3 region has 15 residues. The CDR3 DNA is TGTGCCAGTAGTATGCCCCAGGCGGGAGTGGATGAGCAGTTCTTC. Its protein product is CASSMPQAGVDEQFF.

The V and J genes are TRBV7-2 and TRBJ2-7; D might be TRBD2 (6 bases). The CDR3 covers 14 residues. Germline CDR1 SGHTA, CDR2 FQGNSA. Trimming removed 2 bases at V and 0 bases at J, with 8 bases between. The CDR3 loop is CASSLLGGSYEQYF. In DNA, the CDR3 is TGTGCCAGCAGCTTATTGGGAGGCTCCTACGAGCAGTACTTC.

The chain combines TRBV4-3 with TRBJ2-6, with no clear D. CDR3 length equals 16 residues. V was trimmed by 0 bases and J by 0 bases, leaving 6 bases between them. CDR1 and CDR2 (germline): LGHNA, YSLEER. The CDR3 reads CASSQDVSSGANVLTF. The DNA of the CDR3 is TGCGCCAGCAGCCAAGATGTCAGCTCTGGGGCCAACGTCCTGACTTTC.